This TCR beta chain comes out of a study of beta chain features in type 1 diabetes. Overall study findings and caveats: Reads derived from cDNA could over-represent cells showing high TCR expression. PCR might favor shorter templates, equally in patients and controls. Type 1 diabetes patients had moderately but significantly shorter TCRB CDR3s in all four CD4+ subsets.

Since all of the isolated RNA was reverse transcribed, expressed TCRB transcripts were what got sequenced. TCRdb keeps only in-frame clones here, not all; method: immunoSEQ multiplex PCR. The sample has over 650,000 clones; 11% to 15% are singletons. The authors sorted CD4+ naive, central memory, regulatory and stem cell-like memory cells via CD45RO/CCR7/CD25/CD127/CD95/CD27. Germline CDR1 GTSNPN, CDR2 SVGIG (reference sequence). The CDR3 extends over 13 amino acids. Deletions cut 5 bases from V and 7 bases from J, with 18 bases between. Comments on this clone: Antigen specificity is unknown.

This rearrangement joins TRBV30 to TRBJ2-7; D assignment may be TRBD1 or TRBD2 (5 bases each). The sequencing input was naive CD4+ T cells from blood. The sequence was collected from a man between 18 and 35 years old with type 1 diabetes. CDR3 region: CAWSSGLPGEQYF. The CDR3 DNA follows: TGTGCCTGGTCCTCGGGGCTCCCGGGGGAGCAGTACTTC.